The 11 T cell receptor beta chains below were found in one sample sequenced in a study of blood T cell repertoires in COVID-19. Clones were sequenced by immunoSEQ multiplex PCR, and TCRdb holds only the in-frame ones, with some missing. The sample has hundreds of thousands of clones, nearly 90% seen once. The sequenced sample was PBMCs or T cells enriched from blood (not recorded which). The receptor source for this set is a woman younger than 35 with acute COVID-19.

V gene TRBV30 combines with J gene TRBJ2-1; 9 positions agree with TRBD2. The V gene's germline CDR1 is GTSNPN and CDR2 SVGIG (reference sequence). V was pared by 2 bases and J by 4 bases, with 9 bases of the junction left unmatched. This CDR3 is 16 amino acids long. CDR3 amino acids: CAWSTLTSGPYNEQFF. CDR3 nucleotide sequence: TGTGCCTGGAGTACCCTGACTAGCGGACCATACAATGAGCAGTTCTTC.

The V call is TRBV5-4, the J call TRBJ2-1; 8 nucleotides agree with TRBD2. The CDR3 spans 18 residues. Germline V CDR1 and CDR2: SGHNT, YYREEE (reference sequence). Unmatched junction bases numbered 13, after V lost 4 bases and J lost 1 base. The CDR3, as DNA: TGTGCCAGCAGCGGGGTGGGGCAGGGACTAGGGTCCTACAATGAGCAGTTCTTC. Protein: CASSGVGQGLGSYNEQFF. Based on the CDR3 plus reference TRBV5-4 and TRBJ2-1, the full variable domain is ETGVTQSPTHLIKTRGQQVTLRCSSQSGHNTVSWYQQALGQGPQFIFQYYREEENGRGNFPPRFSGLQFPNYSSELNVNALELDDSALYLCASSGVGQGLGSYNEQFFGPGTRLTVL.

Written as DNA, the CDR3 is TGCAGCGTTGCCTGGGGGCAGGTGGACTACACCTTC. It codes for CSVAWGQVDYTF. This chain connects TRBV29-1 to TRBJ1-2, with a possible D match to TRBD1 (6 bases). The CDR3 runs to 12 residues. Germline V lookup: CDR1 SQVTM, CDR2 ANQGSEA. V was cut by 4 bases and J by 10 bases, with 16 bases left in between.

The DNA for the CDR3 is TGCGCCAGCAGCCAAGGACTAGCGGGGTCCTACAATGAGCAGTTCTTC. This translates into CASSQGLAGSYNEQFF. The chain joins TRBV4-3 to TRBJ2-1, with 11 bases that match TRBD2. Germline V gene data show CDR1 as LGHNA and CDR2 as YSLEER. This CDR3 is 16 amino acids long. The trim removed 1 base at V and 1 base at J, leaving 0 bases unmatched.

V usage is TRBV21-1 and J usage is TRBJ2-7; TRBD1 is the table's D call, not checked against the DNA. TRBV21-1 is a recognized pseudogene. The CDR3 is 14 amino acids. The CDR3 spells CASPNTETSYEQYF. The CDR3 nucleotides read TGTGCCAGCCCTAACACAGAGACCTCCTACGAGCAGTACTTC.

This rearrangement joins TRBV5-1 to TRBJ2-3; 7 nucleotides agree with TRBD2. From germline, CDR1 is SGHRS and CDR2 YFSETQ. V dropped 6 bases and J dropped 1; count of bases not matched to a gene: 5. The CDR3 spans 14 residues. In DNA form, the CDR3 reads TGCGCCAGCACATGGGGGGGAGGCACAGATACGCAGTATTTT. The encoded protein is CASTWGGGTDTQYF. Drawing the rest from reference TRBV5-1 and TRBJ2-3, the complete variable domain is KAGVTQTPRYLIKTRGQQVTLSCSPISGHRSVSWYQQTPGQGLQFLFEYFSETQRNKGNFPGRFSGRQFSNSRSEMNVSTLELGDSALYLCASTWGGGTDTQYFGPGTRLTVL.

V and J are TRBV30 and TRBJ1-4; D possibly corresponds to TRBD1 (6 bases). Trimming took 3 bases from V and 8 from J, leaving 19 bases between them. Germline loops: CDR1 GTSNPN, CDR2 SVGIG (reference sequence). The CDR3 has 15 residues. The CDR3 reads CAWRLTGGRGEKLFF. In DNA form, the CDR3 reads TGTGCCTGGAGATTAACGGGGGGCCGGGGCGAAAAACTGTTTTTT.

This clone occurred once. V usage is TRBV4-3 and J usage is TRBJ2-1; the D gene is possibly TRBD2 (7 bases). The CDR3 is 18 amino acids. Germline loops: CDR1 LGHNA, CDR2 YSLEER. V lost 1 base, J lost 3 bases, and 19 bases lay in between. In DNA form, the CDR3 reads TGCGCCAGCAGCCAAGTGGGGGGCGGACTAGGATTCTACAATGAGCAGTTCTTC. It specifies CASSQVGGGLGFYNEQFF.

The chain recombines TRBV4-2 with TRBJ2-7; 7 bases line up with TRBD2. Germline trimming cut 5 bases from V and 4 bases from J; bases unmatched to any gene: 8. The CDR3 contains 14 residues. From germline, CDR1 is LGHNA and CDR2 YNFKEQ. The CDR3 coding sequence is TGTGCCAGCAGCACCGGTGCTAGCGGTTACGAGCAGTACTTC. Its translation: CASSTGASGYEQYF.

J is TRBJ2-1 and V is TRBV5-4, with 13 bases fitting TRBD2. This CDR3 region has 16 residues. V lost 0 bases, J lost 6 bases, and 3 bases stayed unmatched. In germline, CDR1 is SGHNT, CDR2 YYREEE (reference sequence). This chain's CDR3 is CASSLVLAGGRNEQFF. Written as DNA, the CDR3 is TGTGCCAGCAGCTTGGTACTAGCGGGAGGGCGCAATGAGCAGTTCTTC.

This chain's CDR3 is CAISVNRPGQGTNGYTF. CDR3 nucleotides: TGTGCCATCAGTGTAAACCGACCGGGACAGGGTACCAATGGCTACACCTTC. The gene calls are TRBV10-3 and TRBJ1-2, with 9 bases aligning to TRBD1. CDR1 ENHRY and CDR2 SYGVKD come from the germline V gene. CDR3 length equals 17 residues. Trimming took 4 bases from V and 6 from J; bases not matched to a gene: 15.